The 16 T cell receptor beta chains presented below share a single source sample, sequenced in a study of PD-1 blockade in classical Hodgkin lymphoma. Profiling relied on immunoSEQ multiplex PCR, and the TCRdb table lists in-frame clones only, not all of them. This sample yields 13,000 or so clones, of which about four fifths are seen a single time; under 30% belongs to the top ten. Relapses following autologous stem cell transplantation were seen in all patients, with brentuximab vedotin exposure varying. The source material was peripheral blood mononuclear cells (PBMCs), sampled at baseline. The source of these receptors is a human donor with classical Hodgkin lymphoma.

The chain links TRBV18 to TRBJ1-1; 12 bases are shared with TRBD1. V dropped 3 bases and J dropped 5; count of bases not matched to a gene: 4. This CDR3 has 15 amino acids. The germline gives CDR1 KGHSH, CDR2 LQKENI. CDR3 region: CASSPRDRGQTEAFF. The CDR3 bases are TGTGCCAGCTCACCCAGGGACAGGGGGCAGACTGAAGCTTTCTTT.

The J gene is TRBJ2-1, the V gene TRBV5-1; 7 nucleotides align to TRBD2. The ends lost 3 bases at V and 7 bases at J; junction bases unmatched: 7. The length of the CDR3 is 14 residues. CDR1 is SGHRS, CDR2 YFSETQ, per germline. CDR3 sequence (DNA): TGCGCCAGCAGCTGGTCGGGGGGTGTGAATGAGCAGTTCTTC. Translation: CASSWSGGVNEQFF.

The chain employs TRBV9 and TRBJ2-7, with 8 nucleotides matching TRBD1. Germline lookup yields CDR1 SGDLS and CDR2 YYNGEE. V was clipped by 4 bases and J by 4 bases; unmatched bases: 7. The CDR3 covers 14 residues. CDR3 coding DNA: TGTGCCAGCAGCATCAACGACAGGGGTTACGAGCAGTACTTC. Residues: CASSINDRGYEQYF. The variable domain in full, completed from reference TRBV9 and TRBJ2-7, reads DSGVTQTPKHLITATGQRVTLRCSPRSGDLSVYWYQQSLDQGLQFLIQYYNGEERAKGNILERFSAQQFPDLHSELNLSSLELGDSALYFCASSINDRGYEQYFGPGTRLTVT.

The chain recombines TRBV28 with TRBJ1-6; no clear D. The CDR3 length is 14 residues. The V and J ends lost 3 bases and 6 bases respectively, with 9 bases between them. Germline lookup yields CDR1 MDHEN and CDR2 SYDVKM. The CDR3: CASSFGQLNSPLHF. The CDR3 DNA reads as TGTGCCAGCAGTTTTGGCCAGCTTAATTCACCCCTCCACTTT.

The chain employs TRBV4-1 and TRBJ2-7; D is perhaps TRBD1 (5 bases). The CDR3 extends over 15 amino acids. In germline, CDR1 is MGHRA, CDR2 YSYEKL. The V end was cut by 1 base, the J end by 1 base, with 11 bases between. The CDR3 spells CASSQGSQGSYEQYF. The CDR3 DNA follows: TGCGCCAGCAGCCAAGGGTCGCAGGGTTCCTACGAGCAGTACTTC.

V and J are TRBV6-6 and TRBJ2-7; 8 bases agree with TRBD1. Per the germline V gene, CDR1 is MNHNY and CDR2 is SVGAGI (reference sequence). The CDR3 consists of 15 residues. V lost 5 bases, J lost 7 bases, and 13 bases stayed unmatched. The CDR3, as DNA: TGTGCCAGCAGTCCAGCCCGGACAGGGCTGAGGGAGCAGTACTTC. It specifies CASSPARTGLREQYF.

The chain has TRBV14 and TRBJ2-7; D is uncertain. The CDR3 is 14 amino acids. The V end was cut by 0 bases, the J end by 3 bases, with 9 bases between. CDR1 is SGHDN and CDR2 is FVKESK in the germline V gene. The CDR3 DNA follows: TGTGCCAGCAGCCAAGAGTTTCCCCACTACGAGCAGTACTTC. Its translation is CASSQEFPHYEQYF. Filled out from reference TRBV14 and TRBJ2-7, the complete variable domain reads EAGVTQFPSHSVIEKGQTVTLRCDPISGHDNLYWYRRVMGKEIKFLLHFVKESKQDESGMPNNRFLAERTGGTYSTLKVQPAELEDSGVYFCASSQEFPHYEQYFGPGTRLTVT.

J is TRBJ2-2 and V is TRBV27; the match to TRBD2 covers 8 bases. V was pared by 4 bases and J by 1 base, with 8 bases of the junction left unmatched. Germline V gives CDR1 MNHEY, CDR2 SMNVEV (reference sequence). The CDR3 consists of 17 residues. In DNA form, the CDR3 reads TGTGCCAGCAGTTCCCTCCGAGCGGGAGAGAACACCGGGGAGCTGTTTTTT. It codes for CASSSLRAGENTGELFF.

The CDR3 loop reads CASSGLLGGAGEQFF. The CDR3 DNA reads as TGTGCCAGCAGCGGGCTGCTTGGAGGGGCCGGTGAGCAGTTCTTC. The chain couples TRBV9 to TRBJ2-1; a weak D match, TRBD2 (6 bases). With 3 bases removed from V and 9 bases from J, the gap between germline ends came to 19 bases. Germline V gene sequence: CDR1 SGDLS, CDR2 YYNGEE. This CDR3 region has 15 residues.

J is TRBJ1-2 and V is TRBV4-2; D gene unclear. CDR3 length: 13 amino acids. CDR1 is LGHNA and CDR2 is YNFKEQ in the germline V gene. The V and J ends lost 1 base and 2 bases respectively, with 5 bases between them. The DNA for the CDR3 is TGTGCCAGCAGCCAAGCAGGAAACTATGGCTACACCTTC. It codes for CASSQAGNYGYTF.

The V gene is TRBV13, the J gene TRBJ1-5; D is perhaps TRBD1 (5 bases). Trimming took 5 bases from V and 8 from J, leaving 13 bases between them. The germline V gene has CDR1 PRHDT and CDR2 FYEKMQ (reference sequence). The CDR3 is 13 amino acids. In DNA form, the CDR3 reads TGTGCCAGCAGCGCCCGGGGCCTAGAGCCCCAGCATTTT. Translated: CASSARGLEPQHF.

CDR3: CASSLGTAKVYGYTF. CDR3 sequence (DNA): TGCGCCAGCAGCTTGGGGACAGCTAAAGTCTATGGCTACACCTTC. The chain combines TRBV5-1 with TRBJ1-2, with D possibly matching TRBD1 (6 bases). Germline CDR1 SGHRS, CDR2 YFSETQ. The CDR3 sequence is 15 residues long. V lost 0 bases to trimming and J lost 4 bases, with 13 bases between them. Combining the CDR3 with reference TRBV5-1 and TRBJ1-2 gives the whole variable domain KAGVTQTPRYLIKTRGQQVTLSCSPISGHRSVSWYQQTPGQGLQFLFEYFSETQRNKGNFPGRFSGRQFSNSRSEMNVSTLELGDSALYLCASSLGTAKVYGYTFGSGTRLTVV.

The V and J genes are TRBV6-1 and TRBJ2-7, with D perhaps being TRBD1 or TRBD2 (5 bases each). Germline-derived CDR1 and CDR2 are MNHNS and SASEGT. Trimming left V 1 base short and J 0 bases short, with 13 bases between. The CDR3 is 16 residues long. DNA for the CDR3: TGTGCCAGCAGTGAAGTTTATCGGGACCTCTCCTACGAGCAGTACTTC. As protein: CASSEVYRDLSYEQYF.

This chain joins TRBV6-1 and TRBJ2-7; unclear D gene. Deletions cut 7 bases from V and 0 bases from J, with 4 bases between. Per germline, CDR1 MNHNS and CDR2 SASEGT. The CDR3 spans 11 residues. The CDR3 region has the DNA TGTGCCAGCATAGACTCCTACGAGCAGTACGTC. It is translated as CASIDSYEQYV.

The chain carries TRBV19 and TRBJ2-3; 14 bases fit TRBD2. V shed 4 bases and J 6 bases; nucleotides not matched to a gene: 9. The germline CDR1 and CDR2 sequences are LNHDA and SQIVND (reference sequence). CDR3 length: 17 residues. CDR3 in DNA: TGTGCCAGTAGTAGACTAGCGGGGGGGATTTCGGGCGATACGCAGTATTTT. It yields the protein CASSRLAGGISGDTQYF. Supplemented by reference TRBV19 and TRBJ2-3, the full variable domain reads DGGITQSPKYLFRKEGQNVTLSCEQNLNHDAMYWYRQDPGQGLRLIYYSQIVNDFQKGDIAEGYSVSREKKESFPLTVTSAQKNPTAFYLCASSRLAGGISGDTQYFGPGTRLTVL.

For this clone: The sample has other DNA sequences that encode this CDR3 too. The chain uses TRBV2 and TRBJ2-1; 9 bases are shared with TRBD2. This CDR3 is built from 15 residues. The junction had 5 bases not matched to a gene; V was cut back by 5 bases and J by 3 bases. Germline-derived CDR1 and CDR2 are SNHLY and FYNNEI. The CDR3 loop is CASSSSGGDYNEQFF. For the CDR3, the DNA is TGTGCCAGCAGTAGTAGCGGGGGAGACTACAATGAGCAGTTCTTC.